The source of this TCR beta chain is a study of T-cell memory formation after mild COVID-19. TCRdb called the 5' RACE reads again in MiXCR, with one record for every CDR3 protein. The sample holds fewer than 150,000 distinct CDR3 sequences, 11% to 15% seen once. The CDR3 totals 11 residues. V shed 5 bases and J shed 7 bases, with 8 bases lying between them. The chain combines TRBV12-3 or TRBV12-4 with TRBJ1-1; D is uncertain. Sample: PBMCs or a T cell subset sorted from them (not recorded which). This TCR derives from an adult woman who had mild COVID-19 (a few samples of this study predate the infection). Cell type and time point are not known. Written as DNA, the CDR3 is TGTGCCAGCAGTCTCGGCGATGAAGCTTTCTTT. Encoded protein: CASSLGDEAFF.